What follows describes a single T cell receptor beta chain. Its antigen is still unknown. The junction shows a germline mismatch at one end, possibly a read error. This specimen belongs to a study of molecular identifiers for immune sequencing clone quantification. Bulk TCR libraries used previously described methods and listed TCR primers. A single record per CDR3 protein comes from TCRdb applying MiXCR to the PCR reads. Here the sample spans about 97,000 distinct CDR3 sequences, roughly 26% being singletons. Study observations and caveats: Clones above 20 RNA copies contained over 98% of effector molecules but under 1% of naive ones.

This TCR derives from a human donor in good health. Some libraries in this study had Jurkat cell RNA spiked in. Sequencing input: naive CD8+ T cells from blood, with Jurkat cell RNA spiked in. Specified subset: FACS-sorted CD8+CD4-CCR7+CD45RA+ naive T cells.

The CDR3 reads CACSRSSTNEKLFF. CDR3 coding DNA: TGTGCCTGCAGCCGAAGCAGCACTAATGAAAAACTGTTTTTT. V gene TRBV11-2 combines with J gene TRBJ1-4; no clear D gene. This CDR3 is 14 amino acids long. CDR1 and CDR2 (germline): SGHAT, FQNNGV.